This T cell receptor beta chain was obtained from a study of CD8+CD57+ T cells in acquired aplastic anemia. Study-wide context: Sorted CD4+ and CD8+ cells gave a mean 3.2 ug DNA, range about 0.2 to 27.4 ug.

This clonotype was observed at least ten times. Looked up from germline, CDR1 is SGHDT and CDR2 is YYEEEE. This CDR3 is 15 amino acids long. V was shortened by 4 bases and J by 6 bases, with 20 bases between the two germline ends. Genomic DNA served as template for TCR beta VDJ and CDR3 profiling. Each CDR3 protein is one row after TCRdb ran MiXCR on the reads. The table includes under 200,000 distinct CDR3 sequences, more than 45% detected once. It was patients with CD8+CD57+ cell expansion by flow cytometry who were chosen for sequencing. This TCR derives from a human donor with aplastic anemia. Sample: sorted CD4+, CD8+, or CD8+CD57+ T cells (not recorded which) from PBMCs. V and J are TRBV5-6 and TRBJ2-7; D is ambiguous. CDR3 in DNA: TGTGCCAGCAGCCCAAGGATTATTACAGCAGGCGAGCAGTACTTC. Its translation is CASSPRIITAGEQYF.